This entry is about one TCR beta chain. The antigen remains undetermined. The data were obtained in a study of monozygotic twins with inflammatory bowel disease. Notes on the study in general: Nothing supported a single strong signal or clonotype that was associated with IBD. For repertoire similarity, concordant twins did not differ from discordant twins, possibly because power was limited.

Blood samples of roughly 2.5 ml were drawn from every donor. Each CDR3 protein gets one entry in TCRdb, which reprocessed the 5' RACE reads and gives no DNA. The ten top clones account for 2%, within a sample of approximately 340,000 distinct CDR3 sequences. Sequencing input: blood. The sequence came from a human donor with ulcerative colitis or Crohn's disease, or a healthy co-twin of an affected twin (not recorded which).

The CDR3: CSAPKAGPSYEQYF. This chain connects TRBV20-1 to TRBJ2-7; TCRdb outputs TRBD2, but without DNA this stays unchecked. Germline V gives CDR1 DFQATT, CDR2 SNEGSKA (reference sequence). The CDR3 sequence is 14 residues long.